This record covers a single TCR beta chain. This record belongs to a study of blood T cell repertoires in COVID-19. The protocol was immunoSEQ multiplex PCR, while the TCRdb copy is restricted to in-frame clones and leaves out a portion. Of around 220,000 clones listed, about nine tenths were seen once; the top ten hold 6% to 7%. The V and J ends lost 6 bases and 8 bases respectively, with 16 bases between them. Germline assignment: CDR1 SNHLY and CDR2 FYNNEI. The CDR3 is 13 amino acids. This clonotype was obtained from a woman in her thirties with acute COVID-19. Sequencing was performed on PBMCs or T cells enriched from blood (not recorded which). The chain links TRBV2 to TRBJ1-2, with D possibly TRBD1 on 6 matching bases. The CDR3 loop reads CASRGAGTGGYTF. For the CDR3, the DNA is TGTGCCAGCAGGGGGGCAGGGACGGGAGGCTACACCTTC.